The source of this T cell receptor (beta chain) is a study of shared clonotypes between healthy human individuals. Splitting of each subset's genomic DNA was done evenly across several immunoSEQ plates. The data were produced by immunoSEQ multiplex PCR, yet TCRdb's version contains in-frame clones alone and is incomplete. Of roughly 500,000 clones in the sample, approximately 95% are singletons; the top ten hold 0.055% to 0.075%. The CDR3 spans 14 residues. Germline lookup yields CDR1 MNHNS and CDR2 SASEGT. The V gene end was trimmed by 3 bases and the J gene end by 10 bases; junction bases not matched to a gene: 11. Findings and caveats of the study: Among donors, the sharing of clonotypes was expected to be influenced by sequencing depth.

Concerning this clone: Its antigen is not known.

In the CD4+ fraction, cells were divided into CD45RA+ naive and CD45RA-negative memory subsets. The gene calls are TRBV6-1 and TRBJ1-1, with 7 positions matching TRBD1. The sample taken for sequencing was naive CD4+ T cells sorted from blood. Subset reported: CD45RA+ positively selected. The sequence was collected from a woman between 25 and 40 years old in good health. CDR3 coding DNA: TGTGCCAGCAGTGACTTCGGGACAGAGTGGGGAGCTTTCTTT. Translation: CASSDFGTEWGAFF.